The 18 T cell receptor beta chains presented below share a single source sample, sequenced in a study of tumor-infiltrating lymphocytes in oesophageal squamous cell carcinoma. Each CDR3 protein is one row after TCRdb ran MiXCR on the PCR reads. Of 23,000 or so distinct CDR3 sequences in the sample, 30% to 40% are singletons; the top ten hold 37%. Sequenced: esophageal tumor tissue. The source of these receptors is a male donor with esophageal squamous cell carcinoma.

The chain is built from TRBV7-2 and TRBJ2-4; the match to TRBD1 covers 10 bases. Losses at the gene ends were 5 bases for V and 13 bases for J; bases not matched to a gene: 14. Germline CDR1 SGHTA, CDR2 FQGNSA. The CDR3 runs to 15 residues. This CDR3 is CASSQAGQGLGEQYF. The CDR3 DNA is TGTGCCAGCAGCCAGGCGGGACAGGGGCTAGGTGAGCAGTACTTC.

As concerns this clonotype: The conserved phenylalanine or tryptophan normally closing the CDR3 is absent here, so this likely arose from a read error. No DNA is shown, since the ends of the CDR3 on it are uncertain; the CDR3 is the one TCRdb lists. CDR3 region: CASSEGTGYGYTFGS. The chain uses TRBV6-1 and TRBJ2-5; the table's D call, TRBD1, was not checked against the DNA. The CDR3 totals 15 residues, both ends included. Looked up from germline, CDR1 is MNHNS and CDR2 is SASEGT.

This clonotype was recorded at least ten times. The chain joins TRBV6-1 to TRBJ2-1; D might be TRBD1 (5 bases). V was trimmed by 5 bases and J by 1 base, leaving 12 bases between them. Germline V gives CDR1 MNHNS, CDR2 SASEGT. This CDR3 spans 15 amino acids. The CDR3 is CASSYGPGSYNEQFF. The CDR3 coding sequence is TGTGCCAGCAGTTATGGCCCAGGGTCCTACAATGAGCAGTTCTTC.

DNA for the CDR3: TGTGCCAGCAGCTTAACAGGAGACTCCTACAATGAGCAGTTCTTC. Translated: CASSLTGDSYNEQFF. The chain recombines TRBV7-3 with TRBJ2-1; D ambiguous. In germline, CDR1 is SGHTA, CDR2 FQGTGA. The V gene lost 0 bases and the J gene lost 0 bases, with 6 bases spanning the gap. The CDR3 contains 15 residues.

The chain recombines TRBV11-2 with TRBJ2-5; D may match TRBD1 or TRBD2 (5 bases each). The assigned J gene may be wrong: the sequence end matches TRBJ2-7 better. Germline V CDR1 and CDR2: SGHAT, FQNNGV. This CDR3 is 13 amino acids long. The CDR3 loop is CASSLGGPTEQYF. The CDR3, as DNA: TGTGCCAGCAGCTTAGGGGGACCCACCGAGCAGTACTTC.

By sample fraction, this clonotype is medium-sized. The CDR3 DNA sequence: TGTGCCAGCACCCCTCCCGGGAGGGTTTACAATGAGCAGTTCTTC. Translation: CASTPPGRVYNEQFF. The chain employs TRBV9 and TRBJ2-1, with TRBD2 matching over 8 bases. This CDR3 is built from 15 residues. With V trimmed by 6 bases and J by 4 bases, 9 bases remained unmatched. Germline V CDR1 and CDR2: SGDLS, YYNGEE.

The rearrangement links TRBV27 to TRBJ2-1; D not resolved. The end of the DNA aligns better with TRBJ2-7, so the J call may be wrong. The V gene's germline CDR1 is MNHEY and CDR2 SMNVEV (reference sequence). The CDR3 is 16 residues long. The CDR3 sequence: CASSLRASRSYNEQYF. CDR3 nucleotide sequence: TGTGCCAGCAGTTTACGGGCCTCGCGCTCCTACAATGAGCAGTACTTC.

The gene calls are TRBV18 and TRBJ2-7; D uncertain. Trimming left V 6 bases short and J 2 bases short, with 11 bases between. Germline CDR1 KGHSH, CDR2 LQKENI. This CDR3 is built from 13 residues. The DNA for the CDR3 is TGTGCCAGCTCCCGTGACATTACCTACGAGCAGTACTTC. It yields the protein CASSRDITYEQYF.

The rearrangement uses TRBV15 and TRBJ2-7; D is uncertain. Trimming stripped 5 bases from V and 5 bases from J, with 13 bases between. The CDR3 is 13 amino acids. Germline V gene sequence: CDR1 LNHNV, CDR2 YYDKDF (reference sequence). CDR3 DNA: TGTGCCACCAGCGGGATGACTTGGAACGAGCAGTACTTC. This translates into CATSGMTWNEQYF.

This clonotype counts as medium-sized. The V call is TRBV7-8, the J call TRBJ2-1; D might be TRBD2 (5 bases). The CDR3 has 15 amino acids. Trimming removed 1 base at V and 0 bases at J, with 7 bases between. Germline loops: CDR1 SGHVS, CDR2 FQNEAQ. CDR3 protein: CASSLGTLSYNEQFF. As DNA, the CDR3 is TGTGCCAGCAGCTTAGGGACTCTCTCCTACAATGAGCAGTTCTTC.

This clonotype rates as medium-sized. This CDR3 reads CASSPMGETQYF. The CDR3 coding sequence is TGTGCCAGCAGCCCAATGGGGGAGACCCAGTACTTC. This chain uses TRBV7-6 with TRBJ2-5; D is unresolved. V gave up 5 bases and J gave up 5 bases, with 9 bases separating them. This CDR3 is built from 12 residues. The germline CDR1 and CDR2 sequences are SGHVS and FNYEAQ.

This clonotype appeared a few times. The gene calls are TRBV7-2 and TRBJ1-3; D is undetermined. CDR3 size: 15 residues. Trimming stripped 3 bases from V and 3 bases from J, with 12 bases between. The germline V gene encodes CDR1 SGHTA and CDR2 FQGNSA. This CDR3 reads CASSFFGAVGNTIYF. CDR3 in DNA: TGTGCCAGCAGCTTCTTCGGCGCGGTTGGAAACACCATATATTTT.

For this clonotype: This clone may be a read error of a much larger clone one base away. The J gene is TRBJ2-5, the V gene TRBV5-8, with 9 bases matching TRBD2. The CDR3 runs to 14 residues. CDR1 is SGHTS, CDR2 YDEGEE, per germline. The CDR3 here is CARSLASGIDEQYF. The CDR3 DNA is TGTGCCAGAAGCTTGGCTAGCGGGATAGATGAGCAGTACTTC.

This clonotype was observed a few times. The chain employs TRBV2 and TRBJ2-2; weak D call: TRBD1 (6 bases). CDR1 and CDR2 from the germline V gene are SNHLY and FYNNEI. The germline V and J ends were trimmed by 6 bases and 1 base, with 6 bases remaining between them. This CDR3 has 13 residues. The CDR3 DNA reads TGTGCCAGCAGGACAGGGAACACCGGGGAGCTGTTTTTT. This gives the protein CASRTGNTGELFF.

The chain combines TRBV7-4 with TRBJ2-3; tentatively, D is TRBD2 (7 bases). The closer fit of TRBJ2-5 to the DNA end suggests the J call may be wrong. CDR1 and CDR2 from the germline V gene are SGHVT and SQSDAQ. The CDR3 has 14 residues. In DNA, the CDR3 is TGTGCCAGCAGCACTAGGGGGGGAGGGGAGACCCAGTACTTC. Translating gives CASSTRGGGETQYF.

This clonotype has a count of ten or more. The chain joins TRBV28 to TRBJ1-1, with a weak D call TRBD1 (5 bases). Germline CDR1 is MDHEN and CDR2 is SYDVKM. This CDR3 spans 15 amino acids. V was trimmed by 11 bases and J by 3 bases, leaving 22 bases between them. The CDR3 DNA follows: TGTGCCGCCGGCGGCAGGGCAGCTTCGGACACTGAAGCTTTCTTT. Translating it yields CAAGGRAASDTEAFF.

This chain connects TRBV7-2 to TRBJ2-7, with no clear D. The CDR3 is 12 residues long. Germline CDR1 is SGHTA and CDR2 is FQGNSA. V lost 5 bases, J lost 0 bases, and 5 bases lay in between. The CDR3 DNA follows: TGTGCCAGCAGCCAGAACTCCTACGAGCAGTACTTC. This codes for CASSQNSYEQYF.

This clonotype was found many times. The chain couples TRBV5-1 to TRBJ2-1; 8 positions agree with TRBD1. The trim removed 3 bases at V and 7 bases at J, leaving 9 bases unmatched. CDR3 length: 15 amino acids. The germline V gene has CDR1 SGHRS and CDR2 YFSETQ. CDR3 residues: CASSSRTGYGNEQFF. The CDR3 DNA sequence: TGCGCCAGCAGCTCGAGGACAGGGTATGGGAATGAGCAGTTCTTC.